Listed below are T cell receptor beta chains from one sample, sequenced in a study of beta chain features in type 1 diabetes. Some clones are missing from TCRdb's copy, which holds only in-frame ones; the method was immunoSEQ multiplex PCR. The sample shows around 690,000 clones, around 12% of them seen only once. Material: naive CD4+ T cells from blood. The receptor set was obtained from a man between 25 and 39 years old with type 1 diabetes. Each CDR3 is given with its conserved first and last residue. Fields, in order: J gene, clone size, V gene, D gene, CDR3 length, CDR3 protein, CDR3 DNA. The D gene is left open where the match is weak. Only some rows state a clone size, as once, few, many or a class for expanded clones.

TRBJ2-7 | . | TRBV4-2 | . | 15 | CASSPTGTASYEQYF | TGTGCCAGCAGCCCCACCGGGACGGCATCCTACGAGCAGTACTTC
TRBJ1-5 | few | TRBV23-1 | . | 19 | CASSHQTMGQPGEKQPQHF | TGCGCCAGCAGTCATCAGACGATGGGCCAACCGGGTGAAAAGCAGCCCCAGCATTTT
TRBJ2-7 | . | TRBV6-5 | . | 10 | CASGLYEQYF | TGTGCCAGCGGCTTATACGAGCAGTACTTC
TRBJ1-4 | . | TRBV5-5 | . | 14 | CASRLEATNEKLFF | TGTGCCAGCAGGTTAGAGGCAACTAATGAAAAACTGTTTTTT
TRBJ2-7 | few | TRBV7-2 | . | 14 | CASSLGAGSYEQYF | TGTGCCAGCAGCTTAGGGGCGGGGTCCTACGAGCAGTACTTC
TRBJ2-7 | few | TRBV29-1 | TRBD1 | 13 | CSAAGQGLGEQYF | TGCAGCGCGGCTGGACAGGGGCTAGGCGAGCAGTACTTC
TRBJ2-2 | few | TRBV7-9 | TRBD2 | 13 | CAAGGRRTGELFF | TGTGCCGCGGGAGGGAGGCGCACCGGGGAGCTGTTTTTT
TRBJ2-1 | . | TRBV14 | TRBD2 | 21 | CASSQDPVLAGYSSSYNEQFF | TGTGCCAGCAGCCAAGATCCTGTCCTAGCGGGGTATTCGAGTTCCTACAATGAGCAGTTCTTC
TRBJ2-7 | . | TRBV6-5 | . | 15 | CASSYSAGSSYEQYF | TGTGCCAGCAGTTACTCGGCAGGGAGCTCCTACGAGCAGTACTTC
TRBJ1-1 | few | TRBV10-3 | . | 11 | CAISDSWEAFF | TGTGCCATCAGTGACTCGTGGGAAGCTTTCTTT
TRBJ2-5 | . | TRBV5-1 | TRBD2 | 15 | CASSFAGESEETQYF | TGCGCCAGCAGCTTTGCGGGGGAATCGGAAGAGACCCAGTACTTC
TRBJ1-6 | . | TRBV27 | TRBD1 | 18 | CASSPILPGQGMGSPLHF | TGTGCCAGCAGTCCCATACTACCGGGACAGGGGATGGGGTCACCCCTCCACTTT
TRBJ1-4 | few | TRBV7-9 | TRBD1 | 15 | CASSVGQGGGEKLFF | TGTGCCAGCAGCGTCGGACAGGGAGGTGGTGAAAAACTGTTTTTT
TRBJ2-1 | . | TRBV5-4 | TRBD1 | 16 | CASSFPPGQEHNEQFF | TGTGCCAGCAGCTTTCCGCCGGGACAGGAGCACAATGAGCAGTTCTTC
TRBJ1-2 | few | TRBV30 | . | 11 | CAWSPGYGYTF | TGTGCCTGGAGTCCTGGCTATGGCTACACCTTC
TRBJ2-5 | . | TRBV29-1 | . | 11 | CSVVSQETQYF | TGCAGCGTTGTTTCGCAAGAGACCCAGTACTTC
TRBJ1-4 | . | TRBV4-3 | TRBD1 | 16 | CASSQDRGQVVEKLFF | TGCGCCAGCAGCCAAGATCGGGGACAGGTTGTGGAAAAACTGTTTTTT
TRBJ2-6 | . | TRBV6-6 | . | 15 | CASSFPGAGANVLTF | TGTGCCAGCAGTTTTCCCGGGGCCGGGGCCAACGTCCTGACTTTC
TRBJ1-4 | few | TRBV11-2 | . | 15 | CASSFLSRTNEKLFF | TGTGCCAGCAGCTTTTTGTCCAGGACTAATGAAAAACTGTTTTTT
TRBJ2-7 | few | TRBV18 | . | 15 | CASSPSVAVPHEQYF | TGTGCCAGCTCACCATCAGTAGCAGTTCCCCACGAGCAGTACTTC
TRBJ2-7 | few | TRBV6-5 | . | 14 | CASSYGLASYEQYF | TGTGCCAGCAGTTATGGGCTAGCGTCCTACGAGCAGTACTTC
TRBJ1-5 | . | TRBV6-5 | . | 13 | CASSLGLHQPQHF | TGTGCCAGCAGTTTAGGGCTACATCAGCCCCAGCATTTT
TRBJ1-2 | few | TRBV30 | . | 13 | CAWSVLWAYGYTF | TGTGCCTGGAGTGTACTTTGGGCTTATGGCTACACCTTC
TRBJ2-4 | few | TRBV4-3 | . | 15 | CASSQEVLAKNIQYF | TGCGCCAGCAGCCAAGAAGTTTTAGCCAAAAACATTCAGTACTTC
TRBJ2-1 | . | TRBV25-1 | . | 13 | CASSPLSYNEQFF | TGTGCCAGCAGTCCCCTTTCCTACAATGAGCAGTTCTTC
TRBJ2-5 | . | TRBV9 | . | 15 | CASSVVGALPETQYF | TGTGCCAGCAGCGTAGTGGGGGCTCTCCCCGAGACCCAGTACTTC
TRBJ2-6 | few | TRBV6-4 | . | 14 | CASSRSSGANVLTF | TGTGCCAGCAGTCGAAGCTCTGGGGCCAACGTCCTGACTTTC
TRBJ2-7 | . | TRBV4-3 | . | 12 | CASSKEVSEQYF | TGCGCCAGCAGCAAGGAGGTTAGCGAGCAGTACTTC
TRBJ2-2 | . | TRBV15 | TRBD1 | 19 | CATSREGSRGLGNTGELFF | TGTGCCACCAGCAGAGAAGGGTCAAGGGGGCTTGGAAACACCGGGGAGCTGTTTTTT
TRBJ1-2 | . | TRBV18 | . | 16 | CASSPRNDRTFYGYTF | TGTGCCAGCTCACCACGCAACGACAGGACGTTCTATGGCTACACCTTC
TRBJ1-5 | . | TRBV4-3 | . | 15 | CASSQWPLQGQPQHF | TGCGCCAGCAGCCAATGGCCCCTGCAGGGTCAGCCCCAGCATTTT
TRBJ2-5 | . | TRBV5-1 | TRBD1 | 15 | CASSSEQGARETQYF | TGCGCCAGCAGCTCAGAACAGGGGGCTCGAGAGACCCAGTACTTC
TRBJ2-1 | few | TRBV7-9 | TRBD1 | 16 | CASSPKGQGIYNEQFF | TGTGCCAGCAGCCCTAAGGGACAGGGTATCTACAATGAGCAGTTCTTC
TRBJ2-7 | . | TRBV11-3 | . | 15 | CASSYGDRDTVLEYF | TGTGCCAGCAGCTACGGGGACCGGGACACCGTGCTTGAGTACTTC
TRBJ1-5 | . | TRBV28 | . | 13 | CASSPAWGQPQHF | TGTGCCAGCAGTCCCGCGTGGGGTCAGCCCCAGCATTTT
TRBJ2-2 | few | TRBV30 | . | 16 | CAWIPSPGRWGGELFF | TGTGCCTGGATACCCAGCCCCGGTCGTTGGGGCGGGGAGCTGTTTTTT
TRBJ2-1 | few | TRBV30 | . | 13 | CAWSGAGPLSQFF | TGTGCCTGGAGTGGTGCGGGACCCCTATCACAGTTCTTC
TRBJ1-2 | . | TRBV9 | TRBD1 | 13 | CASSTGTAYGYTF | TGTGCCAGCAGCACCGGGACAGCGTATGGCTACACCTTC
TRBJ2-7 | . | TRBV5-1 | TRBD1 | 14 | CASSRTGIAYEQYF | TGCGCCAGCAGCCGGACAGGGATAGCCTACGAGCAGTACTTC
TRBJ1-6 | . | TRBV18 | . | 16 | CASSRTHREVGSPLHF | TGTGCCAGCTCACGGACACACAGGGAAGTGGGTTCACCCCTCCACTTT
TRBJ2-7 | once | TRBV6-6 | TRBD2 | 14 | CASSVAGDSYEQYF | TGTGCCAGCAGTGTAGCGGGAGATTCCTACGAGCAGTACTTC
TRBJ2-5 | . | TRBV5-1 | TRBD1 | 14 | CASSTLGQGQTQYF | TGCGCCAGCAGCACCTTAGGACAGGGGCAGACCCAGTACTTC
TRBJ1-4 | . | TRBV10-3 | . | 13 | CAISEQPPEKLFF | TGTGCCATCAGTGAGCAGCCTCCTGAAAAACTGTTTTTT
TRBJ1-5 | few | TRBV12-5 | TRBD1 | 15 | CASGLGQSENQPQHF | TGTGCTAGTGGATTGGGACAGTCTGAGAATCAGCCCCAGCATTTT
TRBJ1-2 | . | TRBV29-1 | . | 11 | CSVARYDGYTF | TGCAGCGTTGCCCGGTACGATGGCTACACCTTC